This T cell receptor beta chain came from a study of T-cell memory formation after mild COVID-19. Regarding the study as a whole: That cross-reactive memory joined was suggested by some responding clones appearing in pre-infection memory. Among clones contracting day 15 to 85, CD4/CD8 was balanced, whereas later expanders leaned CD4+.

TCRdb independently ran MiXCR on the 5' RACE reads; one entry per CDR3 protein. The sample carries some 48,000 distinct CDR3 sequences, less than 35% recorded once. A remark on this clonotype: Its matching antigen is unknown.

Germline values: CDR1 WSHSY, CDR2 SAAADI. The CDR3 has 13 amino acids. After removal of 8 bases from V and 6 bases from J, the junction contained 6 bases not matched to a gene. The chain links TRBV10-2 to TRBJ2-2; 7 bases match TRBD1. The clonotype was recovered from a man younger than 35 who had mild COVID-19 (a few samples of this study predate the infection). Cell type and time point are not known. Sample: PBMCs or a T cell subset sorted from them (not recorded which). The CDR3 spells CASSWQGAGELFF. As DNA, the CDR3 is TGCGCCAGCTCCTGGCAGGGGGCCGGGGAGCTGTTTTTT.